Described below is a single T cell receptor beta chain sequence and its context. The clone's antigen remains unknown. Base qualities are missing; no much larger clone stands one base away. Germline trimming amounts to 5 bases on V and 6 bases on J, with 16 as the count of junction bases outside the gene matches. The CDR3 measures 18 amino acids from cysteine to phenylalanine. Only CDR3 DNA remains: 54 bases, in frame from the first base. The germline V gene supplies CDR1 SGHAT and CDR2 FQNNGV. Related transplant donors provided blood samples for TCR beta sequencing. Nuclei Lysis Solution was used to extract genomic DNA from fresh or cryopreserved unfractionated peripheral blood mononuclear cells. The immunoSEQ assay, a bias-controlled multiplex PCR using V- and J-specific primers, was used to amplify TCR beta CDR3 regions from genomic DNA. In a second PCR step, a proprietary barcode and Illumina adapter sequences were attached to the CDR3 amplicons. An Illumina MiSeq instrument was used to sequence the CDR3 libraries. The original methods were these. Export and quality control were done with immunoSEQ Analyzer 3.0, while downstream analyses used R Bioconductor and Immunarch. Only productive rearrangements within the normalized downsampled data set were used in the calculation of repertoire metrics. In the normalized cohort, a clonotype counted as pathologically expanded if the clonotype was larger than 5 templates. The Inverse Simpson Index was used to measure repertoire diversity. To capture all clonotypes, CMV-specificity analyses were performed on the non-normalized data set. Entries here come from immuneACCESS through TCRdb and include only in-frame sequences with V and J called. Some clones fail to appear in such tables; in the studies checked, an unresolved V gene covers under half of the shortfall, and the cause of the remainder is unknown. Clonal size and the V and J genes are those of that table, whereas D and trimming came from the DNA. The sample table holds tens of thousands of clones, of which approximately 94% were seen once. The top ten clonotypes cover 0.85% of the sample.

This sample is part of a study of T cell clonotyping in hematopoietic cell transplantation (dated by TCRdb to about 2021). About the investigation overall: A total of 130 to 150 blood samples were gathered in the study from roughly 37 consecutive transplant recipients along with their related donors. Recruitment of patients was conducted between 2015 and early 2017, and follow-up was continued until late 2020 or death. Beyond this particular receptor, the publication reports: Overlap with donor repertoires was found for only a small fraction of recipient repertoires, with over 97% found to appear de novo at the given depth. Donor and pretransplant recipient Inverse Simpson Index values predicted broader posttransplant TCR repertoire diversity. The sample size was limited and the cells went unsorted, which meant the CD4 and CD8 repertoire contributions could not be told apart. Recipient TCR diversity fell after transplant, with pathologically expanded clonotypes rising progressively from day 30 to day 180.

The clonotype was recovered from a woman aged 45-65 years in good health. Some clones in this sample may be carry-over from other donors' samples. The sequencing input was peripheral blood mononuclear cells. This sequence uses TRBV11-2 and TRBJ1-1, with 12 junctional bases fitting TRBD1. The CDR3 reads as follows: CASSDYSIPGQGASEAFF. The DNA sequence is TGTGCCAGCAGCGATTACTCCATTCCGGGACAGGGGGCCTCTGAAGCTTTCTTT.